These 22 T cell receptor beta chains were sequenced from one sample in a study of patients and donors after allogeneic stem cell transplantation. One entry per CDR3 protein results from TCRdb running MiXCR on the RT-PCR reads. The repertoire holds roughly 960,000 distinct CDR3 sequences, with more than 15% as singletons. Input material: blood, either unsorted or a sorted T cell fraction (not recorded which). The origin of the receptors is a human donor who was either an allogeneic HSCT recipient or a stem cell or donor lymphocyte infusion donor (not recorded which). It is not recorded whose cells these are; they may come from a transplant donor.

The rearrangement uses TRBV7-7 and TRBJ2-1; TRBD2 matches 8 bases. Germline CDR1 reads SSHAT; CDR2 reads FNYEAQ (reference sequence). CDR3 length: 15 amino acids. The trim removed 6 bases at V and 3 bases at J, leaving 7 bases unmatched. The CDR3 sequence: CASSREGGLYNEQFF. Here the CDR3 DNA reads TGTGCCAGCAGTCGGGAGGGAGGCCTCTACAATGAGCAGTTCTTC. The variable domain in full, with the rest retrieved from reference TRBV7-7 and TRBJ2-1, is GAGVSQSPRYKVTKRGQDVTLRCDPISSHATLYWYQQALGQGPEFLTYFNYEAQPDKSGLPSDRFSAERPEGSISTLTIQRTEQRDSAMYRCASSREGGLYNEQFFGPGTRLTVL.

The chain carries TRBV11-2 and TRBJ1-1; D unresolved. The CDR3 has 13 residues. With 6 bases removed from V and 5 bases from J, the gap between germline ends came to 13 bases. CDR1 is SGHAT, CDR2 FQNNGV, per germline. This CDR3 reads CASRPRWRTEAFF. The CDR3 DNA follows: TGTGCCAGCAGACCGCGGTGGAGGACTGAAGCTTTCTTT.

The V gene is TRBV7-2, the J gene TRBJ2-5; possible D gene TRBD2, 5 bases. This CDR3 spans 15 amino acids. Trimming cost V 1 base and J 5 bases, with 14 bases left between them. The V gene's germline CDR1 is SGHTA and CDR2 FQGNSA. The CDR3 coding sequence is TGTGCCAGCAGCTTAGAAGGGAGAACCGAGGAGACCCAGTACTTC. Protein: CASSLEGRTEETQYF.

This clonotype was observed a few times. The chain employs TRBV3-1 and TRBJ2-5; weak D call: TRBD2 (5 bases). Germline loops: CDR1 LGHDT, CDR2 YNNKEL (reference sequence). V shed 2 bases and J shed 4 bases, with 11 bases lying between them. The CDR3 is 14 residues long. Written as DNA, the CDR3 is TGTGCCAGCAGCCAAAGACTACCCCCAGAGACCCAGTACTTC. Translating gives CASSQRLPPETQYF.

The chain links TRBV20-1 to TRBJ1-2; TRBD1 matches 7 bases. Germline CDR1 reads DFQATT; CDR2 reads SNEGSKA (reference sequence). The trim removed 5 bases at V and 8 bases at J, leaving 11 bases unmatched. The CDR3 covers 13 residues. CDR3 bases: TGCAGTGCTCGACTCCAGGGGGGATTGGGCTACACCTTC. Translated, it gives CSARLQGGLGYTF.

The chain uses TRBV12-3 or TRBV12-4 and TRBJ1-6; D is ambiguous. The CDR3 is 16 amino acids. The V end lost 7 bases, the J end lost 9 bases, and 22 bases lay between the germline ends. CDR3 sequence (DNA): TGTGCCAGCACAAGGGAAGAGGGAGCTCTGGGTTCACCCCTCCACTTT. Translation: CASTREEGALGSPLHF.

This clonotype was seen at least ten times. The CDR3 sequence is CATSDLQGTDTQYF. In DNA, the CDR3 is TGTGCCACCAGTGATTTGCAGGGAACAGATACGCAGTATTTT. The chain joins TRBV24-1 to TRBJ2-3; D possibly corresponds to TRBD1 (5 bases). Germline V gives CDR1 KGHDR, CDR2 SFDVKD. V was clipped by 0 bases and J by 3 bases, with 6 bases between them. The CDR3 length is 14 residues.

Written as DNA, the CDR3 is TGTGCCGTACGAAGCGATAGCAATCAGCCCCAGCATTTT. Translating gives CAVRSDSNQPQHF. V is TRBV6-6 and J is TRBJ1-5; D call uncertain. This CDR3 comprises 13 residues. V was clipped by 11 bases and J by 0 bases, with 11 bases between them. Germline CDR1 and CDR2: MNHNY and SVGAGI (reference sequence).

This sequence joins TRBV5-1 and TRBJ2-7; D uncertain. CDR1 and CDR2 (germline): SGHRS, YFSETQ. This CDR3 is 12 amino acids long. Deletions cut 4 bases from V and 10 bases from J, with 15 bases between. CDR3 sequence reads: CASSADTFPQYF. The CDR3 coding sequence is TGCGCCAGCAGCGCAGACACCTTCCCTCAGTACTTC.

This chain uses TRBV3-1 with TRBJ2-3; possible D gene TRBD1, 8 bases. The CDR3 consists of 16 residues. Looked up from germline, CDR1 is LGHDT and CDR2 is YNNKEL (reference sequence). V was pared by 3 bases and J by 4 bases, with 17 bases between. The CDR3 nucleotides read TGTGCCAGCAGCCACCCTTCTACAGGGGGGGCAGATACGCAGTATTTT. Its translation is CASSHPSTGGADTQYF.

This clonotype showed up many times. The chain couples TRBV7-9 to TRBJ2-7; 10 bases match TRBD1. Germline-derived CDR1 and CDR2 are SEHNR and FQNEAQ (reference sequence). With V trimmed by 6 bases and J by 0 bases, 5 bases remained unmatched. This CDR3 contains 15 residues. The CDR3 region is CASSIGTGDSYEQYF. The CDR3 coding sequence is TGTGCCAGCAGTATTGGGACAGGGGACTCCTACGAGCAGTACTTC. The full variable domain, rest sourced from reference TRBV7-9 and TRBJ2-7, is DTGVSQNPRHKITKRGQNVTFRCDPISEHNRLYWYRQTLGQGPEFLTYFQNEAQLEKSRLLSDRFSAERPKGSFSTLEIQRTEQGDSAMYLCASSIGTGDSYEQYFGPGTRLTVT.

This clonotype appeared a few times. V usage is TRBV27 and J usage is TRBJ2-3; possibly TRBD1 for D (6 bases). Germline V gene lookup returns CDR1 MNHEY and CDR2 SMNVEV (reference sequence). The germline V and J ends were trimmed by 3 bases and 2 bases, with 12 bases remaining between them. This CDR3 spans 15 amino acids. The CDR3 loop is CASSFGTSLTDTQYF. DNA of the CDR3: TGTGCCAGCAGTTTCGGGACATCCCTCACAGATACGCAGTATTTT.

The chain couples TRBV6-1 to TRBJ2-1; TRBD2 matches 13 bases. V lost 5 bases, J lost 9 bases, and 7 bases stayed unmatched. This CDR3 comprises 15 residues. Germline CDR1 reads MNHNS; CDR2 reads SASEGT. Here the CDR3 reads CASSHRTSGRPEQFF. The CDR3 DNA is TGTGCCAGCAGTCACCGGACTAGCGGGAGACCTGAGCAGTTCTTC.

This clonotype was seen a handful of times. The genes are TRBV20-1 and TRBJ2-2; D is unclear. V shed 1 base and J shed 5 bases, with 11 bases lying between them. The CDR3 has 14 amino acids. Germline CDR1 DFQATT, CDR2 SNEGSKA (reference sequence). The CDR3 protein is CSARVGVWTGELFF. The DNA for the CDR3 is TGCAGTGCTAGAGTCGGAGTCTGGACCGGGGAGCTGTTTTTT.

The V call is TRBV6-5, the J call TRBJ1-2, with D hard to call. Germline CDR1 is MNHEY and CDR2 is SVGAGI. Trimming took 2 bases from V and 3 from J, leaving 13 bases between them. The CDR3 has 15 amino acids. The CDR3 loop reads CASSYARRVYYGYTF. The CDR3, as DNA: TGTGCCAGCAGTTACGCCAGGCGTGTTTACTATGGCTACACCTTC.

The V gene is TRBV20-1, the J gene TRBJ1-4, with a weak D call TRBD1 (5 bases). The CDR3 totals 13 residues. The V gene lost 5 bases and the J gene lost 0 bases, with 7 bases spanning the gap. CDR1 is DFQATT, CDR2 SNEGSKA, per germline (reference sequence). CDR3 amino acids: CSAGGATNEKLFF. CDR3 nucleotides: TGCAGTGCTGGGGGAGCAACTAATGAAAAACTGTTTTTT.

This clonotype showed up many times. This chain connects TRBV2 to TRBJ2-1; D may correspond to TRBD1 or TRBD2 (6 bases each). V shed 3 bases and J shed 7 bases, with 16 bases lying between them. This CDR3 spans 15 amino acids. From germline, CDR1 is SNHLY and CDR2 FYNNEI. The CDR3 coding sequence is TGTGCCAGCAGTGATATGGGGGGCCTGGCGAATGAGCAGTTCTTC. Protein: CASSDMGGLANEQFF.

The chain carries TRBV27 and TRBJ2-7, with 9 bases identical to TRBD1. Germline CDR1 reads MNHEY; CDR2 reads SMNVEV (reference sequence). The CDR3 contains 16 residues. V lost 5 bases to trimming and J lost 2 bases; unmatched junction nucleotides: 10. The chain's CDR3 is CASSQISGTGPYEQYF. CDR3 nucleotide sequence: TGTGCCAGCAGTCAAATTTCCGGGACAGGGCCCTACGAGCAGTACTTC.

This clonotype was recorded a few times. The chain uses TRBV14 and TRBJ2-7, with D perhaps matching TRBD2 (5 bases). Per germline, CDR1 SGHDN and CDR2 FVKESK. Trimming removed 1 base at V and 3 bases at J, with 10 bases between. The CDR3 contains 14 residues. DNA for the CDR3: TGTGCCAGCAGCCAAGGCCGGGGTAACTACGAGCAGTACTTC. Protein sequence: CASSQGRGNYEQYF. The full variable domain, completed using reference TRBV14 and TRBJ2-7, is EAGVTQFPSHSVIEKGQTVTLRCDPISGHDNLYWYRRVMGKEIKFLLHFVKESKQDESGMPNNRFLAERTGGTYSTLKVQPAELEDSGVYFCASSQGRGNYEQYFGPGTRLTVT.

This clonotype showed up just a few times. The chain is built from TRBV3-1 and TRBJ2-1, with D possibly matching TRBD2 (6 bases). The CDR3 sequence is 19 residues long. V gave up 1 base and J gave up 0 bases, with 19 bases separating them. Per the germline V gene, CDR1 is LGHDT and CDR2 is YNNKEL (reference sequence). This CDR3 is CASSQVLISGGSSYNEQFF. CDR3 nucleotide sequence: TGTGCCAGCAGCCAAGTACTTATTAGCGGAGGGAGCTCCTACAATGAGCAGTTCTTC.

The J gene is TRBJ2-7, the V gene TRBV10-3, with 14 nucleotides matching TRBD2. Unmatched junction bases numbered 2, after V lost 4 bases and J lost 3 bases. This CDR3 comprises 15 residues. Germline-derived CDR1 and CDR2 are ENHRY and SYGVKD. The CDR3 DNA sequence: TGTGCCATCAGTGGGACTAGCGGGGGGAACTACGAGCAGTACTTC. As protein: CAISGTSGGNYEQYF.

This clonotype came up a few times. This sequence joins TRBV6-1 and TRBJ1-5, with 8 bases aligning to TRBD1. Germline values: CDR1 MNHNS, CDR2 SASEGT. J was trimmed by 6 bases and V by 4 bases; bases with no gene match: 8. The CDR3 consists of 15 residues. The CDR3 nucleotides are TGTGCCAGCAGTGGACAGGGGATCAGAGGTCAGCCCCAGCATTTT. Translated, it gives CASSGQGIRGQPQHF.